This entry lists 10 T cell receptor beta chains sequenced from one sample in a study of T cells after yellow fever vaccination. One entry per CDR3 protein, called by TCRdb with MiXCR from the 5' RACE reads. Here the sample spans about 22,000 distinct CDR3 sequences, 4% to 6% being singletons. The sample here was PBMCs, either bulk or a sorted T-cell subset (CD4+, CD8+, memory, or dextramer-sorted; not recorded which), taken about 49 days after the first yellow fever vaccination. These receptors all stem from a man aged 18 to 30 who received the YFV17D yellow fever vaccine.

This clonotype was picked up many times. This chain joins TRBV21-1 and TRBJ2-7; TRBD1, the table's D call, was not compared with the DNA. TRBV21-1 is marked as a pseudogene. CDR3 size: 15 residues. As DNA, the CDR3 is TGTGCCAGCAGCAATGGCAGGGTTGGGACCTACGAGCAGTACGTC. This gives the protein CASSNGRVGTYEQYV.

This clonotype has a count of ten or more. This chain uses TRBV6-2 or TRBV6-3 with TRBJ1-3; D remains ambiguous. V lost 7 bases and J 0 bases, leaving 7 bases between the germline ends. CDR1 MNHEY and CDR2 SVGEGT come from the germline V gene. The CDR3 totals 13 residues. In DNA, the CDR3 is TGTGCCAGCAAACTGAGCTCTGGAAACACCATATATTTT. Translation gives CASKLSSGNTIYF.

This clonotype has at least ten counts. The V gene is TRBV24-1, the J gene TRBJ2-5, with D tentatively TRBD1 (5 bases). The CDR3 length is 15 residues. Germline V gene lookup returns CDR1 KGHDR and CDR2 SFDVKD. Trimming took off 3 bases at V and 1 base at J, with 11 bases between the two ends. CDR3 coding DNA: TGTGCCACCAGTGATGACACCAGGGTCCAAGAGACCCAGTACTTC. It is translated as CATSDDTRVQETQYF.

There are many counts of this clonotype. The chain has TRBV6-2 or TRBV6-3 and TRBJ2-5, with 7 bases identical to TRBD2. The CDR3 has 14 residues. Germline values: CDR1 MNHEY, CDR2 SVGEGT. The J segment lost 5 bases and the V segment lost 6 bases, leaving 9 bases of the junction unmatched. CDR3 protein: CASRPGLGWETQYF. The CDR3 bases are TGTGCCAGCAGGCCCGGACTAGGGTGGGAGACCCAGTACTTC.

This clonotype was detected ten times or more. The chain carries TRBV20-1 and TRBJ2-7, with TRBD1 matching over 9 bases. The CDR3 consists of 13 residues. V shed 2 bases and J 3 bases; nucleotides not matched to a gene: 2. CDR1 and CDR2 from the germline V gene are DFQATT and SNEGSKA (reference sequence). The CDR3 region has the DNA TGCAGTGCTAGACCGGGACAGGGCTACGAGCAGTACTTC. Translation: CSARPGQGYEQYF.

This clonotype occurred many times. The chain has TRBV5-5 and TRBJ2-2; D tentatively reads TRBD1 or TRBD2 (5 bases each). Trimming removed 4 bases from V and 2 bases from J, with 12 bases in between. The germline CDR1 and CDR2 sequences are SGHKS and YYEKEE (reference sequence). The CDR3 totals 15 residues. CDR3 in DNA: TGTGCCAGCAGCAGAGGGACGGCTAACACCGGGGAGCTGTTTTTT. It specifies CASSRGTANTGELFF.

This clonotype has a count of ten or more. The chain is built from TRBV5-1 and TRBJ2-3; the match to TRBD2 covers 9 bases. Germline V lookup: CDR1 SGHRS, CDR2 YFSETQ. The V gene end was trimmed by 4 bases and the J gene end by 5 bases; junction bases not matched to a gene: 11. The CDR3 runs to 16 residues. This chain's CDR3 is CASSPQGVSGGDTQYF. Written as DNA, the CDR3 is TGCGCCAGCAGCCCCCAGGGGGTTAGCGGGGGAGATACGCAGTATTTT.

This clonotype has ten or more counts. The chain uses TRBV5-1 and TRBJ1-2, with D perhaps matching TRBD1 (5 bases). V lost 5 bases and J lost 5, with 13 bases in between. In germline, CDR1 is SGHRS, CDR2 YFSETQ. The CDR3 has 13 residues. CDR3 region: CASSFDGGYGYTF. The CDR3 DNA follows: TGCGCCAGCAGTTTCGACGGGGGATATGGCTACACCTTC.

The table lists this clonotype with many counts. The rearrangement uses TRBV12-3 or TRBV12-4 and TRBJ2-3; D may be TRBD1 (5 bases). The CDR3 totals 13 residues. Trimming stripped 4 bases from V and 3 bases from J, with 8 bases between. The CDR3 sequence is CASSSYRTDTQYF. The CDR3 bases are TGTGCCAGCAGTTCCTACAGGACAGATACGCAGTATTTT.

This clonotype has ten or more counts. This rearrangement joins TRBV4-2 to TRBJ2-1; unclear D gene. V lost 4 bases and J 5 bases, leaving 12 bases between the germline ends. CDR3 length: 14 residues. Germline V gene sequence: CDR1 LGHNA, CDR2 YNFKEQ. CDR3 bases: TGTGCCAGCAGCCGCGAAGGGATAAACAATGAGCAGTTCTTC. Translation: CASSREGINNEQFF.